These T cell receptor beta chains were read from a single sample in a study of blood T cell repertoires in COVID-19. Some clones are missing from TCRdb's copy, which holds only in-frame ones; the method was immunoSEQ multiplex PCR. In the table there are roughly 140,000 clones, around 90% of which are singletons. What was sequenced was peripheral blood. The receptor set was obtained from a man between 65 and 85 years old with acute or convalescent COVID-19. Both conserved end residues are part of each CDR3. D genes are given only for firm matches. Rows may omit the clone size; those that give it use once, few, many or a size class.

d_call	clone_size	v_call	j_call	cdr3_aa	cdr3_nt
-	-	TRBV25-1	TRBJ1-3	CAVNPGSYGNTIYF	TGTGCCGTAAACCCGGGGTCGTACGGAAACACCATATATTTT
-	-	TRBV30	TRBJ1-1	CAWSVQAPGTEAFF	TGTGCCTGGAGTGTACAGGCCCCTGGAACTGAAGCTTTCTTT
TRBD1	-	TRBV4-2	TRBJ1-1	CASSQADRVGTEAFF	TGTGCCAGCAGCCAAGCCGACAGGGTAGGAACTGAAGCTTTCTTT
TRBD1	-	TRBV15	TRBJ2-6	CATSRSLNRGTSGANVLTF	TGTGCCACCAGCAGATCCCTAAACAGGGGGACGAGTGGGGCCAACGTCCTGACTTTC
-	few	TRBV9	TRBJ1-6	CASSGQRIGSPLHF	TGTGCCAGCAGCGGCCAGAGGATAGGTTCACCCCTCCACTTT
-	-	TRBV10-1	TRBJ2-2	CASSEHYRAGELFF	TGCGCCAGCAGTGAGCACTACCGAGCCGGGGAGCTGTTTTTT
-	-	TRBV2	TRBJ2-7	CASSVLPLGDEQYF	TGTGCCAGCAGTGTACTTCCCTTGGGCGACGAGCAGTACTTC
-	-	TRBV19	TRBJ1-2	CASSDSGDYGYTF	TGTGCCAGTAGTGACTCAGGGGACTATGGCTACACCTTC
TRBD1	-	TRBV5-1	TRBJ2-5	CASSSGQGIRETQYF	TGCGCCAGCAGCTCCGGACAGGGCATTAGGGAGACCCAGTACTTC
-	-	TRBV20-1	TRBJ1-5	CSASRAGSNQPQHF	TGCAGTGCTAGTAGGGCAGGGAGCAATCAGCCCCAGCATTTT
-	-	TRBV18	TRBJ1-1	CASSPRDLTAEAFF	TGTGCCAGCTCCCCCCGCGACTTGACAGCTGAAGCTTTCTTT
TRBD1	-	TRBV6-5	TRBJ2-1	CASSYSGRGRDEQFF	TGTGCCAGCAGTTACTCTGGCAGGGGGCGAGATGAGCAGTTCTTC
-	-	TRBV19	TRBJ2-1	CASAQTDGNEQFF	TGTGCCAGTGCCCAGACAGACGGCAATGAGCAGTTCTTC
-	-	TRBV19	TRBJ2-1	CASKRGRSGVDEQFF	TGTGCCAGTAAAAGGGGCCGAAGTGGGGTCGATGAGCAGTTCTTC
TRBD1	-	TRBV6-5	TRBJ2-3	CASSYPGQSTDTQYF	TGTGCCAGCAGTTACCCGGGACAGTCAACAGATACGCAGTATTTT
-	-	TRBV4-1	TRBJ2-5	CASSQAGGPAGETQYF	TGCGCCAGCAGCCAGGCCGGGGGTCCCGCGGGGGAGACCCAGTACTTC
-	-	TRBV18	TRBJ1-4	CASSPEASNEKLFF	TGTGCCAGCTCACCGGAGGCATCTAATGAAAAACTGTTTTTT
-	-	TRBV6-1	TRBJ1-2	CASSEVLGGNYGYTF	TGTGCCAGCAGTGAAGTCTTGGGGGGGAACTATGGCTACACCTTC
-	-	TRBV7-9	TRBJ2-5	CASSLRQVETQYF	TGTGCCAGCAGCTTACGGCAGGTAGAGACCCAGTACTTC
-	-	TRBV5-1	TRBJ1-2	CASNRAGDGATYGYTF	TGCGCCAGCAACAGGGCAGGGGATGGCGCAACCTATGGCTACACCTTC
-	-	TRBV24-1	TRBJ2-5	CATSEGRQETQYF	TGTGCCACCAGTGAGGGGCGCCAAGAGACCCAGTACTTC
TRBD2	-	TRBV29-1	TRBJ2-2	CSVAGTSPTGELFF	TGCAGCGTTGCGGGGACTAGTCCCACCGGGGAGCTGTTTTTT
TRBD1	-	TRBV4-1	TRBJ1-2	CASSPGAGGNYGYTF	TGCGCCAGCAGCCCAGGGGCAGGGGGTAACTATGGCTACACCTTC
TRBD2	-	TRBV4-1	TRBJ2-5	CASSQDSGRARVRETQYF	TGCGCCAGCAGCCAAGATAGCGGGAGGGCCCGCGTTCGGGAGACCCAGTACTTC
TRBD1	-	TRBV19	TRBJ1-5	CASSIDRGNQPQHF	TGTGCCAGTAGTATAGACAGGGGGAATCAGCCCCAGCATTTT
TRBD2	-	TRBV6-5	TRBJ2-5	CASSYSGLAEETQYF	TGTGCCAGCAGTTACTCCGGACTAGCGGAAGAGACCCAGTACTTC
-	-	TRBV18	TRBJ1-4	CASSSSLESHEKLFF	TGTGCCAGCTCATCCTCTCTGGAGTCCCATGAAAAACTGTTTTTT
TRBD1	-	TRBV10-2	TRBJ2-1	CASSTKRGQNEQFF	TGCGCCAGCAGCACTAAGAGGGGGCAGAATGAGCAGTTCTTC
-	-	TRBV5-4	TRBJ2-1	CASSPWTGEPEQFF	TGTGCCAGCAGCCCCTGGACTGGGGAGCCAGAGCAGTTCTTC
-	-	TRBV7-2	TRBJ1-1	CASSLGPAGGDTEAFF	TGTGCCAGCAGCTTAGGCCCTGCGGGGGGGGACACTGAAGCTTTCTTT
TRBD1	-	TRBV19	TRBJ2-1	CASSHIITGALYNEQFF	TGTGCCAGTAGCCATATCATAACAGGGGCCCTCTACAATGAGCAGTTCTTC
TRBD1	-	TRBV15	TRBJ1-2	CATSRDDRAGGEVGYTF	TGTGCCACCAGCAGAGATGATCGGGCAGGGGGAGAGGTTGGCTACACCTTC
-	-	TRBV18	TRBJ1-5	CASSPTGANNQPQHF	TGTGCCAGCTCACCAACGGGTGCCAATAATCAGCCCCAGCATTTT
TRBD1	-	TRBV7-9	TRBJ2-3	CASSLAFGTGFRTDTQYF	TGTGCCAGCAGCTTAGCTTTTGGGACAGGGTTTCGCACAGATACGCAGTATTTT
-	-	TRBV18	TRBJ2-5	CASSDSEQETQYF	TGTGCCAGCTCTGATAGCGAGCAAGAGACCCAGTACTTC
TRBD2	-	TRBV3-1/TRBV3-2	TRBJ2-2	CASSNRLAGDGTGELFF	TGTGCCAGCAGCAATCGACTAGCGGGAGATGGCACCGGGGAGCTGTTTTTT
TRBD1	-	TRBV6-5	TRBJ2-3	CASSYGTGQDTQYF	TGTGCCAGCAGTTACGGGACAGGGCAAGATACGCAGTATTTT
TRBD1	-	TRBV5-8	TRBJ1-5	CASSQGQVFNQPQHF	TGTGCCAGCAGCCAGGGACAGGTCTTTAATCAGCCCCAGCATTTT
TRBD2	-	TRBV29-1	TRBJ2-1	CSVRLAGISYNEQFF	TGCAGCGTGAGACTAGCGGGGATCTCCTACAATGAGCAGTTCTTC
-	-	TRBV24-1	TRBJ2-1	CATSDLGLADRSYNEQFF	TGTGCCACCAGTGATTTGGGGCTAGCAGATCGCTCCTACAATGAGCAGTTCTTC
TRBD2	few	TRBV6-6	TRBJ2-5	CASRLAGGGTQYF	TGTGCCAGCAGGCTAGCGGGGGGAGGGACCCAGTACTTC
-	-	TRBV19	TRBJ2-7	CASSPTMGGEQYF	TGTGCCAGTAGTCCAACGATGGGGGGCGAGCAGTACTTC
TRBD1	once	TRBV5-1	TRBJ2-2	CASSSGQGGTGELFF	TGCGCCAGCAGCTCGGGACAGGGGGGCACCGGGGAGCTGTTTTTT
TRBD2	-	TRBV6-4	TRBJ2-3	CASSQGLADTDTQYF	TGTGCCAGCAGCCAGGGACTAGCGGACACAGATACGCAGTATTTT
TRBD1	few	TRBV7-8	TRBJ2-7	CASSLGTATYEQYF	TGTGCCAGCAGCTTGGGGACAGCAACCTACGAGCAGTACTTC
-	-	TRBV18	TRBJ2-3	CASSPPGGDTQYF	TGTGCCAGCTCACCGCCAGGAGGAGATACGCAGTATTTT